The 10 T cell receptor beta chains below were found in one sample sequenced in a study of CD8+CD57+ T cells in acquired aplastic anemia. In patients chosen for sequencing, flow cytometry had shown CD8+CD57+ cell expansion. CDR3 and TCR beta VDJ profiling relied on genomic DNA as the template. TCRdb recomputed calls from the reads with MiXCR, one row per CDR3 protein. In the table there are some 170,000 distinct CDR3 sequences, around 63% of which are singletons. Sequenced: sorted CD4+, CD8+, or CD8+CD57+ T cells (not recorded which) from PBMCs. The receptors originated from a human donor with aplastic anemia.

The chain couples TRBV20-1 to TRBJ2-7; 12 bases are a match to TRBD2. Germline V gives CDR1 DFQATT, CDR2 SNEGSKA (reference sequence). V lost 5 bases and J lost 3; bases outside the gene matches: 11. The CDR3 consists of 16 residues. CDR3 in DNA: TGCAGTGCTCTCAACCCGGAGACTAGCGGGGGCTACGAGCAGTACTTC. Protein product: CSALNPETSGGYEQYF.

There are a few counts of this clonotype. This chain joins TRBV2 and TRBJ2-7; no definite D call. The V end was cut by 2 bases, the J end by 4 bases, with 9 bases between. The CDR3 runs to 13 residues. CDR1 and CDR2 (germline): SNHLY, FYNNEI. Here the CDR3 DNA reads TGTGCCAGCAGTGAATACAGACTGTACGAGCAGTACTTC. Amino acids: CASSEYRLYEQYF.

The CDR3 protein is CASSLTSQLDTQYF. The CDR3 nucleotides read TGTGCCAGCAGCTTAACCTCGCAACTAGACACGCAGTACTTC. This chain links TRBV7-3 with TRBJ2-5, with a tentative D call TRBD2 (5 bases). V dropped 0 bases and J dropped 11 bases, with 16 bases sitting between them. The germline V gene encodes CDR1 SGHTA and CDR2 FQGTGA. The CDR3 runs 14 residues. The full variable domain, completed using reference TRBV7-3 and TRBJ2-5, is GAGVSQTPSNKVTEKGKYVELRCDPISGHTALYWYRQSLGQGPEFLIYFQGTGAADDSGLPNDRFFAVRPEGSVSTLKIQRTERGDSAVYLCASSLTSQLDTQYFGPGTRLLVL.

The genes are TRBV2 and TRBJ2-7; D is possibly TRBD1 (6 bases). With 9 bases removed from V and 3 bases from J, the gap between germline ends came to 12 bases. The CDR3 covers 12 residues. CDR1 is SNHLY and CDR2 is FYNNEI in the germline V gene. The CDR3 loop reads CASTPGDYEQYF. The CDR3, as DNA: TGTGCCAGTACTCCAGGGGACTACGAGCAGTACTTC.

The chain links TRBV19 to TRBJ2-7, with a weak D call TRBD2 (7 bases). V lost 1 base and J 8 bases, leaving 12 bases between the germline ends. The CDR3 is 13 amino acids. Germline CDR1 and CDR2: LNHDA and SQIVND (reference sequence). This chain's CDR3 is CASSIGTGGKQYF. The CDR3 region has the DNA TGTGCCAGTAGTATAGGAACGGGGGGCAAGCAGTACTTC.

V usage is TRBV20-1 and J usage is TRBJ2-7; 9 bases align to TRBD1. Germline V gene sequence: CDR1 DFQATT, CDR2 SNEGSKA (reference sequence). V shed 3 bases, J shed 4 bases, and the junction held 7 bases outside the gene matches. The length of the CDR3 is 14 residues. The CDR3 region has the DNA TGCAGTGCTAGTACGGGACAGGGACCTTACGAGCAGTACTTC. Its translation is CSASTGQGPYEQYF.

This clonotype has more than one count but fewer than ten. J is TRBJ2-1 and V is TRBV12-3 or TRBV12-4; 9 nucleotides align to TRBD2. V was clipped by 6 bases and J by 4 bases; unmatched bases: 7. The CDR3 runs 15 residues. The CDR3 here is CASRELAGNYNEQFF. CDR3 nucleotide sequence: TGTGCCAGCAGGGAACTAGCGGGCAATTACAATGAGCAGTTCTTC.

The chain recombines TRBV20-1 with TRBJ2-2; D is possibly TRBD1 or TRBD2 (7 bases each). Germline lookup yields CDR1 DFQATT and CDR2 SNEGSKA (reference sequence). The CDR3 totals 14 residues. Trimming stripped 6 bases from V and 5 bases from J, with 16 bases between. As DNA, the CDR3 is TGCAGTGCCCCAGGGGGGGGCCGGACCGGGGAGCTGTTTTTT. Residues: CSAPGGGRTGELFF.

In this sample, this clonotype turned up many times. The rearrangement links TRBV7-2 to TRBJ1-2; the match to TRBD1 covers 9 bases. The length of the CDR3 is 17 residues. Germline V gene data show CDR1 as SGHTA and CDR2 as FQGNSA. V trimming: 4 bases; J trimming: 4 bases; junction bases outside the gene matches: 13. The CDR3 here is CASSSAAGTGPFYGYTF. DNA for the CDR3: TGTGCCAGCAGCTCGGCCGCCGGGACAGGGCCGTTCTATGGCTACACCTTC.

This clonotype was counted only a few times. The V gene is TRBV6-6, the J gene TRBJ2-7; TRBD2 aligns across 7 bases. CDR1 and CDR2 from the germline V gene are MNHNY and SVGAGI (reference sequence). The CDR3 totals 12 residues. J lost 6 bases, V lost 6 bases, and 5 bases had no gene match. The DNA for the CDR3 is TGTGCCAGCAGACTAACGGGGGGCGAGCAGTACTTC. It encodes CASRLTGGEQYF.